This TCR beta chain was captured in a study of T cells after yellow fever vaccination. Study-wide points: Weaker, the secondary response had a peak occurring faster, on day 5 versus 15. FACS-sorted repertoires might harbor abundant contaminating clonotypes from the bulk population.

TCRdb reanalysed the 5' RACE reads using MiXCR and keeps one entry per CDR3 protein. The sample yields around 400,000 distinct CDR3 sequences, roughly 10% seen once. The CDR3 extends over 16 amino acids. With V trimmed by 1 base and J by 7 bases, 4 bases remained unmatched. Germline V gene data show CDR1 as MNHEY and CDR2 as SVGAGI. Concerning this clonotype itself: Its antigen is not known.

This TCR came from a man aged 18 to 29 who received the YFV17D yellow fever vaccine. The chain is built from TRBV6-5 and TRBJ1-6; 10 nucleotides match TRBD1. The sequences come from PBMCs, collected on the day of the first yellow fever vaccination. In nucleotides, the CDR3 is TGTGCCAGCAGTTACTTAGGGGGACAGGGGAATTCACCCCTCCACTTT. Translating gives CASSYLGGQGNSPLHF.